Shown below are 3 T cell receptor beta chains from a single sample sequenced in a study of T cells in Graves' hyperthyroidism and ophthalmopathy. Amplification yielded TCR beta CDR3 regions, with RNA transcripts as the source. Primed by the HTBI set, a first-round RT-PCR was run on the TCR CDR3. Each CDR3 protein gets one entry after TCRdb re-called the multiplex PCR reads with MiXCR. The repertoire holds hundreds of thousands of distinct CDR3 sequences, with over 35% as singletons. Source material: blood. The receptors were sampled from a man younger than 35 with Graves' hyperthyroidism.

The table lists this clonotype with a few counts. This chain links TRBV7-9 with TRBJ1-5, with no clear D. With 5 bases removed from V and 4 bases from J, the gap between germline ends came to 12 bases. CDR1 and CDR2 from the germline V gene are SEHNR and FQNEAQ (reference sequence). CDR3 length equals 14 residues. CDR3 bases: TGTGCCAGCAGCCTGGAGACACCTAATCAGCCCCAGCATTTT. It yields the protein CASSLETPNQPQHF.

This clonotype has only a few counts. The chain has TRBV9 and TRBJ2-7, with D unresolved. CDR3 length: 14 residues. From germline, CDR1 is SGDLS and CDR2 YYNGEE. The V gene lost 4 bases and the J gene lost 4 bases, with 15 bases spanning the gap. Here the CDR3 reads CASSQDSDFYEQYF. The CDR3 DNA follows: TGTGCCAGCAGCCAAGATTCAGACTTTTACGAGCAGTACTTC.

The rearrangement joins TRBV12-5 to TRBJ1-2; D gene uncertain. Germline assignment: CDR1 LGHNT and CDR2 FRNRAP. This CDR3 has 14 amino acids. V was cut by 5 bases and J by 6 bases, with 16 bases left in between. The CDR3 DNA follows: TGTGCTAGTGGTCCGGAGGGAGGCTTGGATGGCTACACCTTC. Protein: CASGPEGGLDGYTF. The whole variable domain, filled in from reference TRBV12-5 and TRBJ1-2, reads DARVTQTPRHKVTEMGQEVTMRCQPILGHNTVFWYRQTMMQGLELLAYFRNRAPLDDSGMPKDRFSAEMPDATLATLKIQPSEPRDSAVYFCASGPEGGLDGYTFGSGTRLTVV.